This T cell receptor (beta chain) was documented in a study of tumor-infiltrating lymphocytes in primary liver carcinoma. Out of unsorted whole blood came the blood RNA, and germline DNA was extracted as well. This clonotype was detected ten times or more. What it binds is not known. Study-wide results and caveats: The bulk unsorted samples meant that CD4+ and CD8+ repertoires went uncompared. Tumor region pairs showed greater overlap than either tumor-adjacent or tumor-blood pairs did.

Total RNA amounting to 500 ng was the source from which TCR beta cDNA was made with a constant-region primer. Amplification in three nested multiplex PCR rounds with slightly modified ARM-PCR gave rise to TCR beta libraries. TCRdb re-analysed the multiplex PCR reads in MiXCR, keeping a single row per CDR3 protein. Of nearly 200,000 distinct CDR3 sequences listed, around three fifths are singletons. Material for sequencing was peripheral blood. The sequence was collected from a woman aged 55-70 years with primary liver carcinoma and hepatitis B virus infection.

The CDR3 nucleotides read TGCGCCAGCAGCTTGGCCTTCGGGCTCACTAATGAAAAACTGTTTTTT. Its translation is CASSLAFGLTNEKLFF. The genes are TRBV5-1 and TRBJ1-4; D is ambiguous. CDR3 size: 16 residues. Germline assignment: CDR1 SGHRS and CDR2 YFSETQ. With 0 bases removed from V and 2 bases from J, the gap between germline ends came to 11 bases.